This T cell receptor beta chain was sequenced in a study of CD8+CD57+ T cells in acquired aplastic anemia. At the level of the study: Sorted CD4+ and CD8+ cells gave a mean 3.2 ug DNA, range about 0.19 to 27.4 ug.

Germline CDR1 SGDLS, CDR2 YYNGEE. There are 14 residues in the CDR3. Between the trimmed V and J ends, which lost 3 bases and 0 bases, there was a span of 9 bases. The TCR beta profiling, which covered VDJ combination and CDR3 sequence, was carried out using genomic DNA as the template. TCRdb passed the reads through MiXCR, listing each CDR3 protein once. Here the sample spans over 200,000 distinct CDR3 sequences, 61% being singletons. The V and J genes are TRBV9 and TRBJ1-2; the D gene is possibly TRBD1 (6 bases). The sample consisted of sorted CD4+, CD8+, or CD8+CD57+ T cells (not recorded which) from PBMCs. This receptor was obtained from a human donor in good health. CDR3 sequence: CASSGDITNYGYTF. The CDR3 coding sequence is TGTGCCAGCAGCGGGGACATAACTAACTATGGCTACACCTTC.